A selection of T cell receptor beta chains follows, all from one sample in a study of T cell repertoires and HLA-DP antigens. These receptors have no identified antigens. TCRdb's copy holds only in-frame clones and misses some; the assay was immunoSEQ multiplex PCR. This sample has roughly 120,000 clones, with around 92% found just once. The specimen sequenced was CD4+ T cells from PBMCs. These receptors came from a young woman in good health and CMV-seronegative. CDR3s include the opening cysteine and the closing phenylalanine or tryptophan. Fields, in order: CDR3 protein, V gene, J gene.

CDR3aa: CASSLGVSNTDTQYF
v_gene: TRBV7-9
j_gene: TRBJ2-3

CDR3aa: CASSLAGLAGAEQYF
v_gene: TRBV7-2
j_gene: TRBJ2-7

CDR3aa: CASSKSGDNQPQHF
v_gene: TRBV6-5
j_gene: TRBJ1-5

CDR3aa: CASSFGKHGYNEQFF
v_gene: TRBV7-8
j_gene: TRBJ2-1

CDR3aa: CASSHTGRRPEAFF
v_gene: TRBV4-1
j_gene: TRBJ1-1

CDR3aa: CASSPKGPEGNGELFF
v_gene: TRBV2
j_gene: TRBJ2-2

CDR3aa: CASSEGQGATRKQYF
v_gene: TRBV7-3
j_gene: TRBJ2-7

CDR3aa: CASKGFSYNEQFF
v_gene: TRBV6-5
j_gene: TRBJ2-1

CDR3aa: CASSSYPVRAYSGANVLTF
v_gene: TRBV5-1
j_gene: TRBJ2-6

CDR3aa: CASSPWQGLSGNTIYF
v_gene: TRBV18
j_gene: TRBJ1-3

CDR3aa: CASSTTDTQYF
v_gene: TRBV7-9
j_gene: TRBJ2-3

CDR3aa: CASSPPLAAGTWEQFF
v_gene: TRBV14
j_gene: TRBJ2-1

CDR3aa: CASSRVGIGEQYF
v_gene: TRBV28
j_gene: TRBJ2-7

CDR3aa: CASSPLAGVGTDTQYF
v_gene: TRBV5-1
j_gene: TRBJ2-3

CDR3aa: CASSYSGHLQETQYF
v_gene: TRBV6-5
j_gene: TRBJ2-5

CDR3aa: CATSNGQGFYGYTF
v_gene: TRBV15
j_gene: TRBJ1-2

CDR3aa: CASRKTSYGTSFYEQYF
v_gene: TRBV2
j_gene: TRBJ2-7

CDR3aa: CASSLGQGAANTEAFF
v_gene: TRBV7-9
j_gene: TRBJ1-1

CDR3aa: CASRNDRGYGYTF
v_gene: TRBV27
j_gene: TRBJ1-2

CDR3aa: CASRPGTGGGRLYEKLFF
v_gene: TRBV28
j_gene: TRBJ1-4

CDR3aa: CASSLGRGGADTQYF
v_gene: TRBV5-6
j_gene: TRBJ2-3

CDR3aa: CASSFSAGDGTDTQYF
v_gene: TRBV28
j_gene: TRBJ2-3

CDR3aa: CASSKGQGATGELFF
v_gene: TRBV9
j_gene: TRBJ2-2

CDR3aa: CASSELKGGTGEETQYF
v_gene: TRBV25-1
j_gene: TRBJ2-5

CDR3aa: CASSGTGNAAEAFF
v_gene: TRBV18
j_gene: TRBJ1-1

CDR3aa: CASSLVGSREGIQTQYF
v_gene: TRBV5-5
j_gene: TRBJ2-5

CDR3aa: CASLGSGGSYNEQFF
v_gene: TRBV5-6
j_gene: TRBJ2-1

CDR3aa: CASSASGTGDPRNEQFF
v_gene: TRBV7-3
j_gene: TRBJ2-1

CDR3aa: CASSRTSGGWWNEQFF
v_gene: TRBV5-6
j_gene: TRBJ2-1

CDR3aa: CASSIAGPLNEQFF
v_gene: TRBV19
j_gene: TRBJ2-1

CDR3aa: CASSFLEGVSEQYF
v_gene: TRBV28
j_gene: TRBJ2-7

CDR3aa: CASLGNAIGNQPQHF
v_gene: TRBV6-1
j_gene: TRBJ1-5

CDR3aa: CASSFPRTSGRAATGELFF
v_gene: TRBV7-3
j_gene: TRBJ2-2

CDR3aa: CASSAHREGRSNSPLHF
v_gene: TRBV9
j_gene: TRBJ1-6

CDR3aa: CASIERGDRAYNEQFF
v_gene: TRBV28
j_gene: TRBJ2-1

CDR3aa: CASSLVVGLAGVPSSYEQYF
v_gene: TRBV28
j_gene: TRBJ2-7